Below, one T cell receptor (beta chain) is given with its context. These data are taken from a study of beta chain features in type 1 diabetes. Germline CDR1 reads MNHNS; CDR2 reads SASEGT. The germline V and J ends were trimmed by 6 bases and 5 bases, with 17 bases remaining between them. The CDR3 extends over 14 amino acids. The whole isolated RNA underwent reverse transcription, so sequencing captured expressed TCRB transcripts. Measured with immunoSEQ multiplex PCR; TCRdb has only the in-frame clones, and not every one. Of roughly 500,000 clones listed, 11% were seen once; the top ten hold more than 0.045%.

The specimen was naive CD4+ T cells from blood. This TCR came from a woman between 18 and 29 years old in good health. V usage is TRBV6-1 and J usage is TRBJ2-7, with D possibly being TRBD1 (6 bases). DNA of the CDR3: TGTGCCAGCAGGGTGACTGGGGGCGTCGACGAGCAGTACTTC. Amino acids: CASRVTGGVDEQYF.